A selection of T cell receptor beta chains follows, all from one sample in a study of PD-1 blockade in mismatch repair-deficient tumors. The repertoire was sequenced with immunoSEQ multiplex PCR; TCRdb's copy has only in-frame clones and lacks some. The sample holds some 84,000 clones, about 84% seen once. The sequencing here drew on peripheral blood, taken 12 weeks after starting pembrolizumab. These receptors were obtained from an adult with mismatch repair-deficient cancer. CDR3s include the opening cysteine and the closing phenylalanine or tryptophan. Each record gives: J gene, V gene, D gene, clone size, CDR3 protein, CDR3 DNA. A D gene is named only where the DNA matches it firmly. Clone size is given for some rows only: seen once, a few or many times, or a class if the clone is expanded.

TRBJ2-1,TRBV7-2,TRBD2,NA,CASSLAFVREYNEQFF,TGTGCCAGCAGCTTAGCTTTTGTGCGGGAGTACAATGAGCAGTTCTTC
TRBJ2-1,TRBV11-2,NA,NA,CASSSVYFAEQFF,TGTGCCAGCAGCTCGGTTTACTTCGCCGAGCAGTTCTTC
TRBJ1-2,TRBV6-5,NA,NA,CASTNGAGYTF,TGTGCCAGCACCAACGGGGCTGGCTACACCTTC
TRBJ2-7,TRBV9,TRBD2,few,CASSVVAGGSYEQYF,TGTGCCAGCAGCGTAGTAGCGGGAGGCTCCTACGAGCAGTACTTC
TRBJ1-1,TRBV5-6,NA,NA,CASSFSGLRNTEAFF,TGTGCCAGCAGCTTTTCGGGACTCAGGAACACTGAAGCTTTCTTT
TRBJ2-3,TRBV6-1,NA,NA,CASSDSTDTQYF,TGTGCCAGCAGTGACAGCACAGATACGCAGTATTTT
TRBJ2-7,TRBV13,NA,NA,CASSSGAGQDYEQYF,TGTGCCAGCAGCTCCGGGGCAGGGCAAGACTACGAGCAGTACTTC
TRBJ2-5,TRBV7-2,NA,NA,CASSLAQRETQYF,TGTGCCAGCAGCTTAGCCCAAAGGGAGACCCAGTACTTC
TRBJ2-1,TRBV6-6,NA,NA,CASSRQLANEQFF,TGTGCCAGCAGCCGTCAACTAGCCAATGAGCAGTTCTTC
TRBJ1-4,TRBV7-9,TRBD1,NA,CASSLMDRVIFRGEKLFF,TGTGCCAGCAGCTTAATGGACAGGGTTATCTTCCGAGGTGAAAAACTGTTTTTT
TRBJ2-1,TRBV7-9,TRBD2,NA,CASSFRASGSYSYNEQFF,TGTGCCAGCAGCTTCCGGGCTAGCGGGTCATACTCCTACAATGAGCAGTTCTTC
TRBJ1-1,TRBV13,TRBD1,once,CASSLAVTGATEAFF,TGTGCCAGCAGCTTAGCGGTGACAGGGGCCACTGAAGCTTTCTTT
TRBJ2-5,TRBV6-5,TRBD1,NA,CASSYEDRETQYF,TGTGCCAGCAGTTACGAGGACAGGGAGACCCAGTACTTC
TRBJ1-4,TRBV30,TRBD1,NA,CAWRDTGGGEKLFF,TGTGCCTGGAGAGATACAGGGGGGGGTGAAAAACTGTTTTTT
TRBJ2-3,TRBV5-4,TRBD2,NA,CASSLRKLAGYTDTQYF,TGTGCCAGCAGCTTGCGAAAGCTAGCGGGATACACAGATACGCAGTATTTT
TRBJ1-1,TRBV5-1,NA,NA,CASSSGDGMRTEAFF,TGCGCCAGCAGCTCGGGTGACGGGATGAGGACTGAAGCTTTCTTT
TRBJ2-1,TRBV9,NA,NA,CASSTRQGGYSEQFF,TGTGCCAGCAGCACGCGGCAGGGAGGTTATAGTGAGCAGTTCTTC
TRBJ1-1,TRBV6-5,NA,NA,CASRDRANTEAFF,TGTGCCAGCAGGGACAGAGCGAACACTGAAGCTTTCTTT
TRBJ2-2,TRBV7-9,TRBD2,NA,CASSHRTSGRSGELFF,TGTGCCAGCAGCCACCGGACTAGCGGGAGGTCCGGGGAGCTGTTTTTT
TRBJ1-4,TRBV19,NA,NA,CASRKIRGRNEKLFF,TGTGCCAGTAGGAAGATAAGGGGCAGGAATGAAAAACTGTTTTTT
TRBJ1-2,TRBV5-6,NA,NA,CASSGDGGLYGYTF,TGTGCCAGCAGCGGGGACGGAGGACTCTATGGCTACACCTTC
TRBJ2-5,TRBV27,NA,NA,CASSLGPWGTQYF,TGTGCCAGCAGTTTGGGCCCTTGGGGGACCCAGTACTTC
TRBJ2-7,TRBV7-8,TRBD2,NA,CASSAGTSGYEQYF,TGTGCCAGCAGCGCCGGGACTAGCGGCTACGAGCAGTACTTC
TRBJ2-3,TRBV9,NA,NA,CASSSQTYTDTQYF,TGTGCCAGCAGCTCCCAGACCTACACAGATACGCAGTATTTT
TRBJ2-1,TRBV14,TRBD2,NA,CASSQVGSGRVREQFF,TGTGCCAGCAGCCAAGTTGGTAGCGGGAGGGTCAGGGAGCAGTTCTTC
TRBJ2-3,TRBV7-2,TRBD2,NA,CASSSRTSGRSSTDTQYF,TGTGCCAGCAGCTCACGGACTAGCGGGAGGTCTAGCACAGATACGCAGTATTTT
TRBJ1-2,TRBV5-1,TRBD1,NA,CASSEGASQNYGYTF,TGCGCCAGCAGCGAGGGGGCTTCGCAAAACTATGGCTACACCTTC
TRBJ1-5,TRBV6-1,NA,NA,CASSVPGDGQPQHF,TGTGCCAGCAGCGTGCCAGGGGATGGGCAGCCCCAGCATTTT
TRBJ1-2,TRBV29-1,NA,NA,CSVVAGAPYGYTF,TGCAGCGTTGTGGCGGGAGCCCCTTATGGCTACACCTTC
TRBJ2-1,TRBV5-4,TRBD2,NA,CASSPGTSGSYEQFF,TGTGCCAGCAGCCCAGGGACTAGCGGGAGCTATGAGCAGTTCTTC
TRBJ1-4,TRBV19,NA,few,CASMGYANEKLFF,TGTGCCAGTATGGGTTATGCTAATGAAAAACTGTTTTTT
TRBJ2-4,TRBV7-9,NA,NA,CASSGRAQGEATKNIQYF,TGTGCCAGCAGCGGTAGGGCGCAGGGTGAGGCGACCAAAAACATTCAGTACTTC
TRBJ2-7,TRBV5-6,TRBD2,NA,CASSSPGSRGSSYEQYF,TGTGCCAGCAGCTCTCCGGGTTCGCGGGGGAGCTCCTACGAGCAGTACTTC
TRBJ1-1,TRBV6-5,TRBD1,NA,CASSYTRDSLEAFF,TGTGCCAGCAGTTACACCCGGGACAGCTTAGAAGCTTTCTTT
TRBJ1-1,TRBV25-1,NA,NA,CASNRNGGVNTEAFF,TGTGCCAGCAATAGAAATGGGGGGGTGAACACTGAAGCTTTCTTT
TRBJ2-7,TRBV5-8,TRBD2,NA,CASSSTSGVSYEQYF,TGTGCCAGCAGCTCGACTAGCGGGGTATCCTACGAGCAGTACTTC
TRBJ2-5,TRBV4-2,NA,NA,CASSPWTGETQYF,TGTGCCAGCAGCCCTTGGACGGGGGAGACCCAGTACTTC
TRBJ2-7,TRBV4-3,TRBD2,NA,CASSQGWSGAYEQYF,TGCGCCAGCAGCCAAGGGTGGAGCGGGGCCTACGAGCAGTACTTC
TRBJ1-1,TRBV7-9,NA,NA,CASTTGLGNTEAFF,TGTGCCAGCACCACAGGGTTAGGGAACACTGAAGCTTTCTTT
TRBJ2-3,TRBV29-1,TRBD2,NA,CSAGGTSGRVDTQYF,TGCAGCGCCGGGGGGACTAGCGGGAGAGTGGATACGCAGTATTTT
TRBJ2-6,TRBV11-2,NA,NA,CASSLGTGANVLTF,TGTGCCAGCAGCTTAGGTACTGGGGCCAACGTCCTGACTTTC
TRBJ2-7,TRBV30,TRBD2,NA,CAWRPSGSSHEQYF,TGTGCCTGGAGACCTAGCGGGAGCTCCCACGAGCAGTACTTC
TRBJ2-1,TRBV4-2,NA,NA,CASSQGFSSKQFF,TGTGCCAGCAGCCAAGGTTTTAGCTCGAAGCAGTTCTTC
TRBJ1-2,TRBV7-9,NA,NA,CASTSRGRGPSYGYTF,TGTGCCAGCACTTCTAGGGGGAGGGGTCCCAGCTATGGCTACACCTTC
TRBJ2-1,TRBV2,NA,NA,CARERQDQYDEQFF,TGTGCCAGAGAACGACAGGACCAGTACGATGAGCAGTTCTTC
TRBJ2-2,TRBV4-1,TRBD2,NA,CASSPRTSGANTGELFF,TGCGCCAGCAGCCCTAGGACTAGCGGGGCGAACACCGGGGAGCTGTTTTTT
TRBJ1-5,TRBV30,NA,NA,CAWSEGSSNQPQHF,TGTGCCTGGAGTGAGGGGTCGAGCAATCAGCCCCAGCATTTT
TRBJ1-2,TRBV7-9,NA,few,CASSLLGGYGYTF,TGTGCCAGCAGTCTACTAGGGGGGTATGGCTACACCTTC